The 8 T cell receptor beta chains in this list originate from one sample, sequenced in a study of CD8+CD57+ T cells in acquired aplastic anemia. The use of genomic DNA as template underpinned the TCR beta VDJ and CDR3 profiling. TCRdb recomputed calls from the reads with MiXCR, one row per CDR3 protein. The sample lists under 500,000 distinct CDR3 sequences; about a third were seen once. By flow cytometry, patients selected for sequencing had shown an expansion of CD8+CD57+ cells. Sequenced input: sorted CD4+, CD8+, or CD8+CD57+ T cells (not recorded which) from PBMCs. The receptors derive from a human donor with aplastic anemia.

The chain has TRBV6-5 and TRBJ1-2; 7 nucleotides agree with TRBD1. The V and J ends lost 0 bases and 2 bases, in that order; junction bases with no gene match: 6. This CDR3 region has 16 residues. Germline loops: CDR1 MNHEY, CDR2 SVGAGI. The CDR3 region is CASSYSRQGRNYGYTF. The CDR3 nucleotides read TGTGCCAGCAGTTACTCCAGACAGGGTCGGAACTATGGCTACACCTTC.

This clonotype was counted a few times. This rearrangement joins TRBV11-1 to TRBJ2-3; 9 positions match TRBD1. CDR3 length: 16 residues. CDR1 is SGHAT and CDR2 is FQDESV in the germline V gene (reference sequence). Unmatched junction bases numbered 9, after V lost 3 bases and J lost 5 bases. The CDR3 loop is CASSFPAGTGLDTQYF. As DNA, the CDR3 is TGTGCCAGCAGCTTTCCCGCCGGGACAGGGTTAGATACGCAGTATTTT.

The V gene is TRBV10-3, the J gene TRBJ2-2; 10 bases are a match to TRBD1. The ends lost 10 bases at V and 7 bases at J; junction bases unmatched: 15. The CDR3 runs to 16 residues. Per the germline V gene, CDR1 is ENHRY and CDR2 is SYGVKD. CDR3 DNA sequence: TGTGCCAGCACCAAGACAGGGGGCCAATATGGCGGGGAGCTGTTTTTT. Its protein product is CASTKTGGQYGGELFF.

V and J are TRBV6-5 and TRBJ1-2; D remains ambiguous. Germline CDR1 and CDR2: MNHEY and SVGAGI. CDR3 size: 13 residues. Trimming pared 4 bases from V and 1 base from J, leaving 7 bases between. The CDR3 nucleotides read TGTGCCAGCAGTTCTCAGGATAACTATGGCTACACCTTC. Protein sequence: CASSSQDNYGYTF.

The sample holds a few counts of this clonotype. V is TRBV20-1 and J is TRBJ2-5, with 7 bases fitting TRBD1. This CDR3 contains 15 residues. Germline values: CDR1 DFQATT, CDR2 SNEGSKA (reference sequence). The trim removed 5 bases at V and 5 bases at J, leaving 14 bases unmatched. CDR3 bases: TGCAGTGCTTACGACAGGGTTGGAGTTGTGGAGACCCAGTACTTC. As protein: CSAYDRVGVVETQYF.

The chain joins TRBV19 to TRBJ1-1, with a weak D call TRBD1 (6 bases). V was pared by 5 bases and J by 0 bases, with 13 bases between. The CDR3 is made up of 15 amino acids. CDR1 and CDR2 (germline): LNHDA, SQIVND (reference sequence). CDR3 bases: TGTGCCAGTAGTCTCAGGGGTGTTATGAACACTGAAGCTTTCTTT. Residues: CASSLRGVMNTEAFF.

This clonotype has more than one count but fewer than ten. The genes are TRBV20-1 and TRBJ2-2, with 8 positions matching TRBD2. V lost 0 bases, J lost 0 bases, and 3 bases stayed unmatched. This CDR3 spans 16 amino acids. The germline CDR1 and CDR2 sequences are DFQATT and SNEGSKA (reference sequence). CDR3 nucleotides: TGCAGTGCTAGAGATAGCGGGGCAACGAACACCGGGGAGCTGTTTTTT. It codes for CSARDSGATNTGELFF.

The V and J genes are TRBV20-1 and TRBJ2-1; possible D gene TRBD2, 6 bases. Trimming took off 3 bases at V and 4 bases at J, with 13 bases between the two ends. The germline CDR1 and CDR2 sequences are DFQATT and SNEGSKA (reference sequence). The CDR3 totals 14 residues. CDR3 in DNA: TGCAGTGCTAGGGCTTCTAGCGTATACAATGAGCAGTTCTTC. Residues: CSARASSVYNEQFF.